The clone carrying this TCR beta chain was seen a handful of times. The antigen is not known. The germline gives CDR1 DFQATT, CDR2 SNEGSKA (reference sequence). Trimming took 5 bases from V and 2 from J; bases not matched to a gene: 5. CDR3 size: 14 residues. The data stem from a study of blood T cells in healthy people across ages. Findings and limits, study-wide: Because donor CMV status was unknown, expanded clonotype changes were possibly confounded. Unsorted PBMC input precluded a conclusive naive versus antigen-experienced comparison.

For the second PCR, which ran for about 6 to 11 cycles, a sample-barcoded 5' primer and a J-beta primer mix were used. TCRdb used MiXCR to reprocess the 5' RACE reads, holding one entry per CDR3 protein. The profile covers about 500,000 distinct CDR3 sequences, with around 24% appearing a single time and just under 9% taken by the ten largest. The sample was also reused in another study, on T cells of mothers and their children. As that report states: Among related mother-child pairs, overlap was slightly higher than in unrelated pairs, though not significantly.

Input material: blood. The chain combines TRBV20-1 with TRBJ2-7; the match to TRBD2 covers 11 bases. This sequence originates from a boy between 10 and 17 years old in good health. CDR3 sequence: CSADRLAGTYEQYF. DNA of the CDR3: TGCAGTGCTGATAGACTAGCGGGGACCTACGAGCAGTACTTC.